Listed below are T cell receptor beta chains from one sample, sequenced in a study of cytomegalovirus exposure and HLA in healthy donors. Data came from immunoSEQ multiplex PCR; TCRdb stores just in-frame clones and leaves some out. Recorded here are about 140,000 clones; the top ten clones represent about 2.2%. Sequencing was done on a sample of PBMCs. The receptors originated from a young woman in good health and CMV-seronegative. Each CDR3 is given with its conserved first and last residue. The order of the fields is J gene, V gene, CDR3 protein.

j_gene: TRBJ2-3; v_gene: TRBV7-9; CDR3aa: CASSYTGGGDTQYF
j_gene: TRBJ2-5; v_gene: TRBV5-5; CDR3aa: CASSLGAGQGRETQYF
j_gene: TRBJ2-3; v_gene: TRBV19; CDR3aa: CARTTGDTQYF
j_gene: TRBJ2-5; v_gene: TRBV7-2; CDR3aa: CASSLDSGVQETQYF
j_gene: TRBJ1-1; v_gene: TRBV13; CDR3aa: CASSTWDSTEAFF
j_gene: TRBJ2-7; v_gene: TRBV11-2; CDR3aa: CASSRTGLAGREQYF
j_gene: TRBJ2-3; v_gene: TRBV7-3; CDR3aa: CAGSLTTGMDTQYF
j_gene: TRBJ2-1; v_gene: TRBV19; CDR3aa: CASSFDSEWSNEQFF
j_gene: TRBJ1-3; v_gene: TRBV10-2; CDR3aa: CASSDHFRNTIYF
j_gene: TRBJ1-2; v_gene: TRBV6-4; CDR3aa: CASSDTGQALYGYTF
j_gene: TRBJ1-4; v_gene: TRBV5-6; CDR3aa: CASSQGQGWEKLFF